This T cell receptor (beta chain) was profiled in a study of cytomegalovirus exposure and HLA in healthy donors (dated by TCRdb to 2017 to 2019). Notes on the research overall: An earlier analysis of 587 of the donors reported 276 Gb of sequence data and around 100 million unique TCR beta sequences obtained from around 170 million T cells. Using immunosequencing, the study profiled T cell repertoires from 500 to 800 subjects and related those repertoires to cytomegalovirus serostatus. Roughly five DR-DQ haplotypes were treated as single units for association and clustering because of strong linkage in the cohort. To decide whether each TCR beta V gene segment behaved as functional or pseudogenic, an earlier analysis of nearly 600 of the donors relied on high-throughput TCR beta sequencing. A later analysis re-examined previously published TCR beta repertoires from just over 650 donors and added high-resolution HLA genotyping to investigate patterns of TCR occurrence. The study combined high-throughput TCR immunosequencing, statistical association of individual TCRs with disease status, and machine learning to predict cytomegalovirus infection status. Among several hundred genotyped donors of the cohort, an average of about 240,000 unique TCR beta nucleotide sequences was sequenced per donor, of which 15% to 20% were non-productive. About 300 gigabases of sequencing data and some 85 million unique TCR sequences were included in an early release covering roughly 600 HLA-typed donors. Typing coverage varied by locus: about 620-640 donors for A, B, C, DRB1 and DQB1; under 550 for DQA1; about 590 for DPA1; some 470 for DPB1. The aim of the study was to test whether cataloging public T cell receptors could identify signatures of past pathogen exposure. Of the approximately 400 genotyped donors, roughly 85% fell in the genetic ancestry cluster associated with self-reported Caucasian donors. A later genetic analysis took genome-wide SNP genotypes for about three fifths of the 666 donors and used that subset as a discovery cohort. All discovery cohort repertoires had been generated using a single sequencing platform. Class I and class II HLA loci were covered by the typing at four-digit resolution. Donor age, sex, ethnicity and CMV serostatus were compiled alongside the repertoire data. Besides the first cohort of some 670 subjects, a separate validation cohort made up of 120 different subjects was used. The later analysis used no new phenotypic data to find candidate immune exposures, relying instead on TCR beta sequences and their occurrence across donors.

The cohort was made up of around 720 healthy bone marrow donors. Cohort members were all nominally healthy when sampled, although unrecorded immune exposures were likely present. The donor tested CMV seronegative and was one of the 352 seronegative cohort members. A peripheral blood sample was provided by each donor, and peripheral blood mononuclear cells were used for TCR beta sequencing. Genomic DNA extraction from the blood cell samples was performed with the Qiagen DNeasy Blood Extraction Kit. The trim is 7 bases for V and 11 bases for J, with a gap of 15 bases between the germline ends. The CDR3, cysteine through phenylalanine, is 11 amino acids long. Only the CDR3 DNA is retained, 33 bases long and in frame from the first base. CDR1 DFQATT and CDR2 SNEGSKA are derived from the germline V gene (reference sequence). Receptors were amplified or captured by the immunoSEQ multiplex PCR assay. For the multiplex PCR, a mixture combining 60 forward primers for TCR Vbeta segments and 13 reverse primers for TCR Jbeta segments was used. Amplification of the CDR3 region of rearranged TCR beta genes was performed with a multiplex PCR assay on genomic DNA. On the Illumina HiSeq System, the amplified TCR beta libraries were sequenced as 87-base-pair reads. In the authors' own workflow: In a later analysis, roughly 80 million unique TCR beta chains were counted across the roughly 700 repertoires, and approximately 9.9 million of these chains were shared by at least two donors. To remove PCR and sequencing errors, raw reads were error-corrected and collapsed into unique sequences using a nearest-neighbor algorithm that merged closely related sequences. Alignment of CDR3 sequences to IMGT reference sequences was used to assign V, D and J gene segments. For a sequence to be retained, a match of at least six nucleotides was required to both a V gene segment and a J gene segment. A rearrangement counted as productive if the CDR3 had no stop codons and remained in frame with V and J, and every other rearrangement counted as non-productive. Following IMGT convention, CDR3 was defined as the stretch from the second conserved V-encoded cysteine to the conserved J-encoded phenylalanine. Sequences without an unambiguous match to a single V gene segment were excluded from the earlier analysis of about 640 of the donors. An earlier analysis of just under 600 of the donors called V segments functional above 56.7% productive rearrangements and segregating when the between-donor standard deviation exceeded 5%. To diagnose cytomegalovirus status from the catalog of TCR beta chain sequences, a statistical classification framework was built. In a later analysis, TCR nucleotide sequences were compared against IMGT/GENE-DB human TR gene sequences so that V and J genes could be assigned. Using the TCRdist pipeline, a later analysis assigned CDR3 sequences along with most-parsimonious VDJ recombination scenarios. In a later analysis, every TCR beta chain was defined by the combination of its CDR3 amino acid sequence and its V-gene family, and reads without a unique V-gene family were dropped. As a way to deal with suspected cross-contamination and a sequencing artifact, a later analysis dropped more than 500 nucleotide sequences that were highly shared and had low generation probability. In a later analysis, a clonal expansion index for each public chain was calculated from normalized within-repertoire ranks of inferred template counts. In a later analysis, generation probabilities were computed with a VDJ recombination model fitted to out-of-frame rearrangements, and the resulting probabilities were checked against IGoR. Hypergeometric tests were used in a later analysis to score TCR-TCR, TCR-HLA and TCR-CMV co-occurrence, with a repertoire-size bias correction applied to the TCR pairs. A later analysis estimated false discovery rates by permuting HLA or CMV assignments 20 times. In a later analysis, co-occurring TCRs were grouped with DBSCAN, and TCRdist sequence similarity was added when clustering was performed within HLA-allele-positive subsets. For co-occurrence clustering, repertoires with fewer than 30,000 or more than 120,000 public chains were excluded, along with four or five repertoires with anomalous nucleotide sharing. TCRdb provides this immuneACCESS table in a form limited to in-frame rearrangements. Some clones are lacking; in checked studies, under half of them reflect an unresolved V gene, and why the rest are absent is not known. That table supplies the V and J calls and clone size; D and trimming were determined from the DNA. This sample comprises around 190,000 clones, approximately 85% of them detected only once. The ten largest make up approximately 2.1% of the sample.

As to this clone: Its target antigen remains unknown. There are no base qualities to consult, and no much larger clone falls within one base.

General findings and caveats noted by the study authors: A later analysis reported that several top co-occurrence clusters appeared linked to parvovirus B19, influenza, CMV and Epstein-Barr virus. Cytomegalovirus status was reported to be diagnosed by the classifier with high specificity and sensitivity in both the original and validation cohorts. A later genetic analysis associated a missense DCLRE1C variant with V-gene and J-gene trimming of TCR beta chains, and an independent cohort replicated the association. In a later analysis, HLA-associated TCR beta chains showed more clonal expansion and lower generation probabilities than non-associated chains that were equally common. In an earlier analysis of some 640 of the donors, most TCR beta V segments were observed in productive rearrangements about 90% or about 30% of the time, broadly matching IMGT annotations. In this cohort, only TCR beta chains were sequenced, and detectable features were limited by the absence of alpha or paired-chain data. In a later genetic analysis, fewer N-insertions in productive TCRs were reported among donors in an Asian-associated ancestry cluster than the roughly 700-donor mean. Correlated functional status among segregating V segments might be attributable to linkage disequilibrium, but an unknown experimental factor could not be ruled out. Across donors, most TCR sequences were observed very rarely, whereas some public TCRs were present in many individuals. The authors suggested that the approach could potentially be generalized to other disease states and immunological phenotypes. Presence/absence analyses assumed roughly uniform sequencing depth across donors, an assumption that may not hold. In vitro tests confirmed that a few of the cytomegalovirus-associated TCR beta chains recognize cytomegalovirus antigens. HLA typing was unavailable for some donors at each locus, so association tests used only the typed subset. A later analysis found that TCR association rates varied across HLA loci, with DRB1 alleles showing the most associated TCRs and HLA-C alleles the fewest. The only immune exposure information available for the cohort was CMV serostatus. The study gave a list of 150 to 200 TCR beta chains associated with cytomegalovirus. In a later analysis, most CMV-associated TCR beta chains were found to appear HLA-restricted, with HLA associations seemingly driven largely by CMV exposure. Strong co-occurrence of HLA alleles, especially DR and DQ, made assigning TCR associations to individual alleles difficult. About 17 rarely observed V segments, including chromosome 9 orphons, were excluded from the earlier analysis of about 500 of the donors because counts were too low. Because the 87-base-pair reads could not distinguish some IMGT-functional V segments, including TRBV6-2 and TRBV6-3, those segments were excluded. In a later analysis, 16,951 TCR beta sequences were associated with specific HLA alleles at a false discovery rate of 0.05. A further reported finding was that TCR beta sequences accurately predicted the HLA-A and HLA-B alleles for most subjects in the first cohort. The sequencing pipeline was judged likely to have produced a cluster of highly shared sequence variants as a technical artifact.

This sequence was found in a woman between 45 and 65 years old in good health and CMV-seronegative. The sequenced sample consisted of PBMCs. The rearranged chain carries TRBV20-1 and TRBJ1-5, with no confident D gene call. The nucleotide sequence is given as TGCAGTGTTATCGACCATGCGGCCCAGCATTTT. The resulting protein is CSVIDHAAQHF.